This TCR beta chain was found in a study of breast tumors, draining lymph nodes, adjacent tissues. Study-level results: That most tumor T cells come from lymph nodes remained unproven. Tumor and nontumor repertoires were significantly more similar in luminal-like than in basal-like breast cancer. Compared with lymph nodes, tumors were less diverse; compared with nontumor tissue, more.

CDR3 length equals 12 residues. Trimming took 7 bases from V and 2 from J; bases not matched to a gene: 4. CDR1 SQVTM and CDR2 ANQGSEA come from the germline V gene. Via MiXCR, TCRdb re-called the multiplex PCR reads, giving one row per CDR3 protein. This sample has under 110,000 distinct CDR3 sequences; less than 40% occur once, and the top ten carry approximately 5.4%. Details on this clonotype: The target antigen is unknown.

Axillary draining lymph nodes of breast cancer patients supplied the node samples. Sequenced input: axillary lymph node tissue. This chain links TRBV29-1 with TRBJ1-2; 7 bases map to TRBD1. This clonotype originated in a female donor with breast cancer. Some clones in this sample may be carry-over from other donors' samples. The CDR3 here is CSAETGNYGYTF. The CDR3 coding sequence is TGCAGCGCCGAGACAGGGAACTATGGCTACACCTTC.